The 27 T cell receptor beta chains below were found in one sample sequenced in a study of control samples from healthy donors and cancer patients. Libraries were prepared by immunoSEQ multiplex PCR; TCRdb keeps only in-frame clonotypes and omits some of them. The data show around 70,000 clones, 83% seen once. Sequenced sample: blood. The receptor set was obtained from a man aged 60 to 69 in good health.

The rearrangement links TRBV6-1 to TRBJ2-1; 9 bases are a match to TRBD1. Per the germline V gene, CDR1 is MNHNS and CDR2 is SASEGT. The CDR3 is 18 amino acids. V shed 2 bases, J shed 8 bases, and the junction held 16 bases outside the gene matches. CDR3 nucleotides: TGTGCCAGCAGTGAACTAATCAGGGGACAGGGTGTTTTCTATGAGCAGTTCTTC. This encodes CASSELIRGQGVFYEQFF.

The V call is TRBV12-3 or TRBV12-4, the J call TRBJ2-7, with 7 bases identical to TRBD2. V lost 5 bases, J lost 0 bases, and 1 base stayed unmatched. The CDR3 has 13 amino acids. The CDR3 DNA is TGTGCCAGCAGTGCTAGCGGCTCCTACGAGCAGTACTTC. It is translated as CASSASGSYEQYF.

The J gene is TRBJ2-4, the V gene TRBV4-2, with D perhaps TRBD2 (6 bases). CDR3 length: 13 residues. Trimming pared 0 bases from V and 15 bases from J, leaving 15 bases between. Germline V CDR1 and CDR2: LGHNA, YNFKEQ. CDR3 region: CASSQERGRLRYF. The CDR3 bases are TGTGCCAGCAGCCAAGAAAGAGGGAGGTTACGGTACTTC.

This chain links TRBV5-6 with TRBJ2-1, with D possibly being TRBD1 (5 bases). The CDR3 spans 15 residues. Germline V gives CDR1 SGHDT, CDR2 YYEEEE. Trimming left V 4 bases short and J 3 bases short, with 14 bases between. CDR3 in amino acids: CASSRVGQDYNEQFF. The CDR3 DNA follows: TGTGCCAGCAGCCGCGTAGGACAAGACTACAATGAGCAGTTCTTC.

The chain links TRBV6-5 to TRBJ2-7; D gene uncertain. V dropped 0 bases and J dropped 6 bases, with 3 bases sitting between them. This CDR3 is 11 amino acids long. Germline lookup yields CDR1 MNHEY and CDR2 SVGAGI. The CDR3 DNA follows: TGTGCCAGCAGTTACTCGTTCGAGCAGTACTTC. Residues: CASSYSFEQYF.

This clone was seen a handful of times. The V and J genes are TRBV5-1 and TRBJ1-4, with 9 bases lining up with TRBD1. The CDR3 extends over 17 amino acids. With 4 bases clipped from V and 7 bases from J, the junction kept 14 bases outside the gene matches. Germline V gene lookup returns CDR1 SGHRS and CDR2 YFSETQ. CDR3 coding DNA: TGCGCCAGCAGCCCGAGTCCCGGGACAGGGATCGGTGAAAAACTGTTTTTT. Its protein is CASSPSPGTGIGEKLFF. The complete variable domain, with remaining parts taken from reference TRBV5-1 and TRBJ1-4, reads KAGVTQTPRYLIKTRGQQVTLSCSPISGHRSVSWYQQTPGQGLQFLFEYFSETQRNKGNFPGRFSGRQFSNSRSEMNVSTLELGDSALYLCASSPSPGTGIGEKLFFGSGTQLSVL.

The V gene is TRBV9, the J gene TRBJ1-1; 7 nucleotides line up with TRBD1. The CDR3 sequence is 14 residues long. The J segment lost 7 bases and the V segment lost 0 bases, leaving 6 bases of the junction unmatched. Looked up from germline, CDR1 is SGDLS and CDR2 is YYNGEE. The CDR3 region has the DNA TGTGCCAGCAGCGTAGGGGGACAGCCGATTGAAGCTTTCTTT. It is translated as CASSVGGQPIEAFF.

The CDR3 nucleotides read TGTGCCAGCAGCTTGGCGGGGACAAGAACTAATGAAAAACTGTTTTTT. Translating it yields CASSLAGTRTNEKLFF. The J gene is TRBJ1-4, the V gene TRBV5-4, with D possibly TRBD1 on 6 matching bases. The V and J ends lost 0 bases and 1 base respectively, with 10 bases between them. Germline lookup yields CDR1 SGHNT and CDR2 YYREEE (reference sequence). There are 16 residues in the CDR3.

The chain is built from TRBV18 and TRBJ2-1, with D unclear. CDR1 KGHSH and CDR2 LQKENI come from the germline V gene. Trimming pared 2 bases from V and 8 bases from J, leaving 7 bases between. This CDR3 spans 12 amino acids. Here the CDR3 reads CASSPISHEQFF. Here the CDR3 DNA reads TGTGCCAGCTCACCAATATCTCATGAGCAGTTCTTC.

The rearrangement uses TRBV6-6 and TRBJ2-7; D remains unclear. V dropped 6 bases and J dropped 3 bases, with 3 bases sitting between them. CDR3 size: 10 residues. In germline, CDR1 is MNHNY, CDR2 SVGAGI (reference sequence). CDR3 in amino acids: CASRNYEQYF. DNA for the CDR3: TGTGCCAGCAGAAACTACGAGCAGTACTTC.

DNA for the CDR3: TGTGCCAGCAGAGTCGGACGAGAGTCCGGGGAGCAGTTCTTC. Translating it yields CASRVGRESGEQFF. The rearrangement uses TRBV11-1 and TRBJ2-1, with D uncertain. Germline-derived CDR1 and CDR2 are SGHAT and FQDESV (reference sequence). Trimming took off 6 bases at V and 10 bases at J, with 19 bases between the two ends. The CDR3 is 14 amino acids. The full variable domain, rest sourced from reference TRBV11-1 and TRBJ2-1, is EAEVAQSPRYKITEKSQAVAFWCDPISGHATLYWYRQILGQGPELLVQFQDESVVDDSQLPKDRFSAERLKGVDSTLKIQPAELGDSAMYLCASRVGRESGEQFFGPGTRLTVL.

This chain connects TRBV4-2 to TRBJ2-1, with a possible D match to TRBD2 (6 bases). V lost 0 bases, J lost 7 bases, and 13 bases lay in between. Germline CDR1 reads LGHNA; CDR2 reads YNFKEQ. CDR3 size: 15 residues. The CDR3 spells CASSQESLAGNEQFF. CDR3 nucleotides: TGTGCCAGCAGCCAAGAAAGTCTGGCGGGGAATGAGCAGTTCTTC.

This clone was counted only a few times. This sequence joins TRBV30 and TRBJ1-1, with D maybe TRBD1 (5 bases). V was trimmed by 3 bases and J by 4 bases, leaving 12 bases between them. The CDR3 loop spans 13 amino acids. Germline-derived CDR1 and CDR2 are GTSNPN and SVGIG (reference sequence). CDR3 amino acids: CAWSKGQGTEAFF. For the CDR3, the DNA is TGTGCCTGGAGCAAGGGGCAGGGCACTGAAGCTTTCTTT.

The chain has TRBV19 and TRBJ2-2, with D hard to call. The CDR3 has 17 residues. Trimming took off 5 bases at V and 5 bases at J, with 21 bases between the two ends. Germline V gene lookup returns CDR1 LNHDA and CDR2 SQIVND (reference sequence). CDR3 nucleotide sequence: TGTGCCAGTAGTCCGAACGGGCCTTCCTTAGGAACCGGGGAGCTGTTTTTT. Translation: CASSPNGPSLGTGELFF.

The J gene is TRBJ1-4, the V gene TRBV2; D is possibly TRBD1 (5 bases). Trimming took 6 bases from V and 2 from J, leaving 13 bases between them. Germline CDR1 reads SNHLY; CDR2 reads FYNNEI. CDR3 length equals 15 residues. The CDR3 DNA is TGTGCCAGCAGGCTAGAACAGGCCACTAATGAAAAACTGTTTTTT. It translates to CASRLEQATNEKLFF.

The CDR3 protein is CAISESGGTEAFF. CDR3 in DNA: TGTGCCATCAGTGAGTCGGGAGGCACTGAAGCTTTCTTT. J is TRBJ1-1 and V is TRBV10-3, with D hard to call. Germline V gene sequence: CDR1 ENHRY, CDR2 SYGVKD. There are 13 residues in the CDR3. Trimming took off 0 bases at V and 4 bases at J, with 6 bases between the two ends.

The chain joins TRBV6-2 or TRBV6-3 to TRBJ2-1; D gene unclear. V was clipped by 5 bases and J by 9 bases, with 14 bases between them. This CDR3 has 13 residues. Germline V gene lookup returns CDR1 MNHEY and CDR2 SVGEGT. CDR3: CASSVDASVEQFF. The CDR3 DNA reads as TGTGCCAGCAGTGTGGACGCGAGTGTTGAGCAGTTCTTC.

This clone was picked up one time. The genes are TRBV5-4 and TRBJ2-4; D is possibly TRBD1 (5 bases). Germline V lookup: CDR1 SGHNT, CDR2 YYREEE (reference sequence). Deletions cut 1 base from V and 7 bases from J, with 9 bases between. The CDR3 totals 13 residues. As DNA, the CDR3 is TGTGCCAGCAGCTTGTCAGGGTCGAACATTCAGTACTTC. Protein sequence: CASSLSGSNIQYF. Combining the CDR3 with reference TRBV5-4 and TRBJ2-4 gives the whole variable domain ETGVTQSPTHLIKTRGQQVTLRCSSQSGHNTVSWYQQALGQGPQFIFQYYREEENGRGNFPPRFSGLQFPNYSSELNVNALELDDSALYLCASSLSGSNIQYFGAGTRLSVL.

CDR3 nucleotides: TGTGCCAGCTCACCCGGGGACGGTAGCAATCAGCCCCAGCATTTT. This sequence encodes CASSPGDGSNQPQHF. The V and J genes are TRBV18 and TRBJ1-5; D perhaps matches TRBD1 (5 bases). The CDR3 runs 15 residues. Between the trimmed V and J ends, which lost 3 bases and 0 bases, there was a span of 9 bases. Germline V gene lookup returns CDR1 KGHSH and CDR2 LQKENI.

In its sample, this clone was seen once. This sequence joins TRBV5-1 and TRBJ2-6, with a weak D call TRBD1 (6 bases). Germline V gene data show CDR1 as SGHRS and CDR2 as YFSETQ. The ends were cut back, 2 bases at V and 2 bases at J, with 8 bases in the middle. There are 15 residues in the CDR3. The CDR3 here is CASSLQGAGANVLTF. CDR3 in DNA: TGCGCCAGCAGCTTACAGGGTGCTGGGGCCAACGTCCTGACTTTC.

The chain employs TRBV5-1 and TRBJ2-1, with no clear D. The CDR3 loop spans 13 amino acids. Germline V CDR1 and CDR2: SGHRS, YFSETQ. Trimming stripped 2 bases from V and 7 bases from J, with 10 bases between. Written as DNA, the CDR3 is TGCGCCAGCAGCTTAAACTGGGGAAATGAGCAGTTCTTC. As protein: CASSLNWGNEQFF. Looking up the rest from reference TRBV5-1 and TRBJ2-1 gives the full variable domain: KAGVTQTPRYLIKTRGQQVTLSCSPISGHRSVSWYQQTPGQGLQFLFEYFSETQRNKGNFPGRFSGRQFSNSRSEMNVSTLELGDSALYLCASSLNWGNEQFFGPGTRLTVL.

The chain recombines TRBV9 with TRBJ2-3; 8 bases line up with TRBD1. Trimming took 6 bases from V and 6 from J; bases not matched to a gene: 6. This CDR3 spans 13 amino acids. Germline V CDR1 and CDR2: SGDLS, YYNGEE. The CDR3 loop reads CASNNRGRDTQYF. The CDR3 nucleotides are TGTGCCAGCAACAACAGGGGGAGGGATACGCAGTATTTT.

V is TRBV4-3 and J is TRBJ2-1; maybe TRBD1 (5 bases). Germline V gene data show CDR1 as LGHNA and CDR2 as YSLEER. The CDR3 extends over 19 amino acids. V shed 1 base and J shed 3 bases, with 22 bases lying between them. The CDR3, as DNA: TGCGCCAGCAGCCAAGGTAAGGGGATCGGCGCTACCAGCTACAATGAGCAGTTCTTC. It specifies CASSQGKGIGATSYNEQFF.

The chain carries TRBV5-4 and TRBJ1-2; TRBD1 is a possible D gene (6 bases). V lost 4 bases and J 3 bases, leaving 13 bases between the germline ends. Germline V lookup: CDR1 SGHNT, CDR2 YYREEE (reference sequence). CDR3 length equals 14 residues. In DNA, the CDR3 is TGTGCCAGCAGCCCGAGGGGGGGCGACTATGGCTACACCTTC. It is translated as CASSPRGGDYGYTF.

The CDR3 sequence is CASSQGGRGRIKETQYF. The DNA of the CDR3 is TGTGCCAGCAGCCAAGGCGGCAGGGGGAGGATCAAAGAGACCCAGTACTTC. The gene calls are TRBV3-1 (or the pseudogene TRBV3-2) and TRBJ2-5, with D maybe TRBD1 (7 bases). Germline V gene lookup returns CDR1 LGHDT and CDR2 YNNKEL (reference sequence). The CDR3 runs to 17 residues. V lost 1 base and J lost 3, with 18 bases in between.

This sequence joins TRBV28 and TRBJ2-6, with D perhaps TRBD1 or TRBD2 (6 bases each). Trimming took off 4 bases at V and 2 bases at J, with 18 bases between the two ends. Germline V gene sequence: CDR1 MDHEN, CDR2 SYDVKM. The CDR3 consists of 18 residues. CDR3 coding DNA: TGTGCCAGCAGTTCCGATCTACTAGGGGGGCCTGGGGCCAACGTCCTGACTTTC. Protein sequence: CASSSDLLGGPGANVLTF.

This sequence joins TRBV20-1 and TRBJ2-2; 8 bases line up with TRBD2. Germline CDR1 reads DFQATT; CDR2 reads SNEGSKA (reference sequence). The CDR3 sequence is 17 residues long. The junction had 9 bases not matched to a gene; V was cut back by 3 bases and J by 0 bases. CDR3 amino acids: CSASDYRRGANTGELFF. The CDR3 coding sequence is TGCAGTGCTAGTGATTACAGGCGGGGGGCGAACACCGGGGAGCTGTTTTTT.